This entry lists 10 T cell receptor beta chains sequenced from one sample in a study of T cell changes during pregnancy in multiple sclerosis. Assay used: immunoSEQ multiplex PCR; TCRdb lists only in-frame clones, some missing. Here the sample spans fewer than 50,000 clones, 85% to 95% being singletons. Sequencing was performed on CD8+ T cells from peripheral blood mononuclear cells, taken before pregnancy. Receptors originate from a female donor with multiple sclerosis, enrolled in a pregnancy study.

The rearrangement joins TRBV19 to TRBJ1-2, with D possibly matching TRBD1 (5 bases). The V gene lost 3 bases and the J gene lost 3 bases, with 11 bases spanning the gap. This CDR3 contains 14 residues. In germline, CDR1 is LNHDA, CDR2 SQIVND (reference sequence). The chain's CDR3 is CASSILATDYGYTF. The CDR3 DNA follows: TGTGCCAGTAGTATTCTAGCGACAGACTATGGCTACACCTTC.

The chain couples TRBV2 to TRBJ2-7; tentative D call: TRBD1 (5 bases). CDR1 and CDR2 (germline): SNHLY, FYNNEI. Trimming shortened V by 5 bases and J by 4 bases, and 18 bases separated the two germline ends. The CDR3 totals 15 residues. The CDR3 nucleotides are TGTGCCAGCAGTTACCTCATTGACGGACATTACGAGCAGTACTTC. This translates into CASSYLIDGHYEQYF.

The gene calls are TRBV7-7 and TRBJ2-3; 11 bases align to TRBD2. The V and J ends lost 4 bases and 2 bases, in that order; junction bases with no gene match: 2. Germline V CDR1 and CDR2: SSHAT, FNYEAQ (reference sequence). This CDR3 comprises 15 residues. DNA of the CDR3: TGTGCCAGCAGCTCGACTAGCGGGATCACAGATACGCAGTATTTT. The encoded protein is CASSSTSGITDTQYF.

The gene calls are TRBV28 and TRBJ2-3, with a possible D match to TRBD2 (5 bases). From germline, CDR1 is MDHEN and CDR2 SYDVKM. V was cut by 3 bases and J by 1 base, with 8 bases left in between. This CDR3 is built from 14 residues. The CDR3 nucleotides read TGTGCCAGCAGTTTTCTTAGCGGCACAGATACGCAGTATTTT. It yields the protein CASSFLSGTDTQYF.

The rearrangement uses TRBV2 and TRBJ1-2; 10 bases match TRBD1. CDR3 size: 15 residues. With 8 bases clipped from V and 4 bases from J, the junction kept 10 bases outside the gene matches. Looked up from germline, CDR1 is SNHLY and CDR2 is FYNNEI. The CDR3 nucleotides are TGTGCCAGCCCGGGACAGGGGCTCCCACTCTATGGCTACACCTTC. This translates into CASPGQGLPLYGYTF.

The V call is TRBV7-9, the J call TRBJ2-3; 9 positions agree with TRBD1. The CDR3 covers 14 residues. V was clipped by 5 bases and J by 5 bases; unmatched bases: 5. Germline CDR1 SEHNR, CDR2 FQNEAQ (reference sequence). The CDR3 loop is CASSNTGGEDTQYF. The CDR3 region has the DNA TGTGCCAGCAGCAATACAGGGGGCGAAGATACGCAGTATTTT.

The V call is TRBV19, the J call TRBJ2-3, with TRBD2 as a possible D gene (7 bases). The CDR3 length is 16 residues. Trimming removed 2 bases from V and 7 bases from J, with 19 bases in between. Germline CDR1 LNHDA, CDR2 SQIVND (reference sequence). The CDR3 sequence is CASSINGGGGDNTQYF. DNA for the CDR3: TGTGCCAGTAGTATAAACGGCGGAGGGGGGGACAATACGCAGTATTTT.

Worth noting for this clone: A read error may account for a junction end that differs from germline. In the same sample, other DNA sequences code for this CDR3. The chain uses TRBV27 and TRBJ2-1, with TRBD2 matching 14 bases. CDR1 and CDR2 (germline): MNHEY, SMNVEV (reference sequence). This CDR3 has 15 residues. DNA for the CDR3: TGTGCCAGCACCGGAGCAGGACTAGCGGGAGGTGAGCAATTCTTC. Residues: CASTGAGLAGGEQFF.

This chain joins TRBV7-6 and TRBJ2-1, with 9 bases identical to TRBD2. This CDR3 is 14 amino acids long. Germline trimming cut 3 bases from V and 5 bases from J; bases unmatched to any gene: 2. From germline, CDR1 is SGHVS and CDR2 FNYEAQ. CDR3 nucleotides: TGTGCCAGCAGCTTTAGCGGGAGTGACAATGAGCAGTTCTTC. It is translated as CASSFSGSDNEQFF. The complete variable domain, with remaining parts taken from reference TRBV7-6 and TRBJ2-1, reads GAGVSQSPRYKVTKRGQDVALRCDPISGHVSLYWYRQALGQGPEFLTYFNYEAQQDKSGLPNDRFSAERPEGSISTLTIQRTEQRDSAMYRCASSFSGSDNEQFFGPGTRLTVL.

V gene TRBV27 combines with J gene TRBJ1-5; D gene uncertain. Trimming stripped 5 bases from V and 4 bases from J, with 12 bases between. The CDR3 extends over 14 amino acids. Per the germline V gene, CDR1 is MNHEY and CDR2 is SMNVEV (reference sequence). The CDR3: CASSSRVLNQPQHF. Written as DNA, the CDR3 is TGTGCCAGCAGTAGCCGGGTCCTTAATCAGCCCCAGCATTTT.